The TCR beta chain under discussion was sequenced for a study of vaccination effects on CD4 cells after COVID-19. Researchers isolated CD4+ T cells once about eleven days of culture had elapsed. Either the mRNA-1273 or the BNT162b2 vaccine was given to participants as two doses. Half the medium was swapped for IL-2 medium on days 3 and 7. Repertoires were generated with immunoSEQ multiplex PCR, while TCRdb's copy carries only in-frame clones and drops some. The sample has around 62,000 clones, around 74% seen once. Concerning this clone: Its antigen is undetermined.

This CDR3 comprises 14 residues. V lost 6 bases and J lost 5; bases outside the gene matches: 7. CDR1 is MNHEY, CDR2 SVGAGI, per germline. The chain combines TRBV6-5 with TRBJ2-4, with 7 positions matching TRBD1. The specimen was CD4+ T cells from PBMCs cultured without peptide, collected after COVID-19 vaccination. The sequence was collected from a human donor who received a COVID-19 vaccine. The CDR3 coding sequence is TGTGCCAGCAGCGTTAACAGGGGCCAAAACATTCAGTACTTC. It encodes CASSVNRGQNIQYF.